This T cell receptor beta chain came from a study of cytomegalovirus exposure and HLA in healthy donors. Study-level points and caveats: Researchers catalogued approximately 160 TCR beta chains as cytomegalovirus-associated. Presence/absence analysis assumed near-uniform sequencing depth across donors. TCR beta V- and J-gene trimming was later associated with a missense DCLRE1C variant.

The PCR contained 60 Vbeta and 13 Jbeta primers. The method was immunoSEQ multiplex PCR; TCRdb's version includes in-frame clones alone and lacks a portion of them. The sample has more than 130,000 clones; the top ten hold approximately 2.4%. With regard to this clone: Its antigen is not known.

V lost 4 bases to trimming and J lost 7 bases, with 10 bases between them. CDR1 is LGHNA, CDR2 YSLEER, per germline. This CDR3 has 12 residues. This chain connects TRBV4-3 to TRBJ1-2; D not resolved. Sequences were obtained from PBMCs. The source is a middle-aged man in good health and CMV-seronegative. The CDR3 DNA reads as TGCGCCAGCAGCCCGAATGGGCGTGGCTACACCTTC. This translates into CASSPNGRGYTF.